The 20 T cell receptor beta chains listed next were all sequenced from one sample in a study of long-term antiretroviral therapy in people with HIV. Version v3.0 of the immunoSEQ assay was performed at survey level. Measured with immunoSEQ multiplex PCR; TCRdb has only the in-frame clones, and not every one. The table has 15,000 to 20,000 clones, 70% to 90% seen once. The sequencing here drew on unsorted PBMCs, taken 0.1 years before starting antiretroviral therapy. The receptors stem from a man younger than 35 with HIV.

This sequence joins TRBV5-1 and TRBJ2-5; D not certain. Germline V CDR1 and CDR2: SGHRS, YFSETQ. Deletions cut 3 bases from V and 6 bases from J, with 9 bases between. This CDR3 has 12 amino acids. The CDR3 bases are TGCGCCAGCAGCTCAGCTACAAAGACCCAGTACTTC. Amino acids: CASSSATKTQYF.

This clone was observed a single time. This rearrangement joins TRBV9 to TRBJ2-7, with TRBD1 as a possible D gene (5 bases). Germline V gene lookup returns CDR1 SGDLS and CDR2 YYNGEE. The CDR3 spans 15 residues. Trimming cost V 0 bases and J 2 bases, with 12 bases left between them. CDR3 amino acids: CASSVGGLGAYEQYF. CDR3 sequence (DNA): TGTGCCAGCAGCGTAGGGGGCCTTGGCGCCTACGAGCAGTACTTC.

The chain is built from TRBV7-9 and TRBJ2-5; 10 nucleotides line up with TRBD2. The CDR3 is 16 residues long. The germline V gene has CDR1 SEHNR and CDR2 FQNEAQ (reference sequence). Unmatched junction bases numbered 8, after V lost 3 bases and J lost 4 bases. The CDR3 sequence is CASSFSVASGGETQYF. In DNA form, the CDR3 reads TGTGCCAGCAGCTTCTCGGTGGCTAGCGGGGGAGAGACCCAGTACTTC.

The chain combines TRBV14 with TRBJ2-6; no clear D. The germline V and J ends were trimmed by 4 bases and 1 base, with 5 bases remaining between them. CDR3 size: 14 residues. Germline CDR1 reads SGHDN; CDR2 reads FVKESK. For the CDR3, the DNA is TGTGCCAGCAGCCTCAGATCTGGGGCCAACGTCCTGACTTTC. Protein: CASSLRSGANVLTF.

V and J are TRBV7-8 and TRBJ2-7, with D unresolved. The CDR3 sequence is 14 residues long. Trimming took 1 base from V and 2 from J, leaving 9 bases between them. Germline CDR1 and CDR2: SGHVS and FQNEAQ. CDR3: CASSLDWVAYEQYF. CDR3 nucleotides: TGTGCCAGCAGCTTAGACTGGGTGGCCTACGAGCAGTACTTC.

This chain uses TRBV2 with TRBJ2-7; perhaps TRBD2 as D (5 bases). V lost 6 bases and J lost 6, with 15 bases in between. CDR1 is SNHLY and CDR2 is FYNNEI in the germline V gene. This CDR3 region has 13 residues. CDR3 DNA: TGTGCCAGCAGCGGGGTAAACGGTGGCGAGCAGTACTTC. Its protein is CASSGVNGGEQYF.

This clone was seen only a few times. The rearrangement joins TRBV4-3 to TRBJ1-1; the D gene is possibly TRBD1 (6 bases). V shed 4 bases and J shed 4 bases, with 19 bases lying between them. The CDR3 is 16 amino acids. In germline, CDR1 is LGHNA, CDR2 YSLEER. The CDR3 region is CASSPDAQGFFTEAFF. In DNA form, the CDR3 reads TGCGCCAGCAGCCCCGACGCACAGGGTTTTTTCACTGAAGCTTTCTTT.

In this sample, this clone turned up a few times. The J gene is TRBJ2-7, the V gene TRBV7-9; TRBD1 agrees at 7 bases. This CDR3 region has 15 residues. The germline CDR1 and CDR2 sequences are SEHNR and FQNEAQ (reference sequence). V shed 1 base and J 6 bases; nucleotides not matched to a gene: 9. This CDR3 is CASSLGAGGIGEQYF. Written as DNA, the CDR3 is TGTGCCAGCAGCTTAGGGGCAGGGGGAATCGGCGAGCAGTACTTC.

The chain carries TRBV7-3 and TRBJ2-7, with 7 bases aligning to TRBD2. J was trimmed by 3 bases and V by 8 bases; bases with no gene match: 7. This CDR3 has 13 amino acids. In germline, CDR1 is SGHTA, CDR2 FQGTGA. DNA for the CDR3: TGTGCCAGCGGGGGACTACTAAACTACGAGCAGTACTTC. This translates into CASGGLLNYEQYF. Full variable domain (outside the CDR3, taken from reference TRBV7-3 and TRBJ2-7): GAGVSQTPSNKVTEKGKYVELRCDPISGHTALYWYRQSLGQGPEFLIYFQGTGAADDSGLPNDRFFAVRPEGSVSTLKIQRTERGDSAVYLCASGGLLNYEQYFGPGTRLTVT.

CDR3 region: CASRPYGGQGALGEAFF. As DNA, the CDR3 is TGCGCCAGCAGGCCTTACGGCGGACAGGGGGCCTTGGGTGAAGCTTTCTTT. This chain uses TRBV5-1 with TRBJ1-1; 11 bases are shared with TRBD1. V lost 5 bases to trimming and J lost 7 bases; unmatched junction nucleotides: 16. Germline V gene data show CDR1 as SGHRS and CDR2 as YFSETQ. The CDR3 is 17 amino acids.

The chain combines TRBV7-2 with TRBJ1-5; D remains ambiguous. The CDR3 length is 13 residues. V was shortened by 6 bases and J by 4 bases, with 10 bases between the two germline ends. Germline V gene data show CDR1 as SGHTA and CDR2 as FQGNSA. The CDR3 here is CASRAGRNQPQHF. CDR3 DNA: TGTGCCAGCAGAGCTGGGAGGAATCAGCCCCAGCATTTT.

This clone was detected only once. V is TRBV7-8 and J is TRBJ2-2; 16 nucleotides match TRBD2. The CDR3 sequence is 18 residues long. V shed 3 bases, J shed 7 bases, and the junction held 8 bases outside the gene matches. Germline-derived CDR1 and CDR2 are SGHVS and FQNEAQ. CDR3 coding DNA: TGTGCCAGCAGCTTTTTGGGACTAGCGGGAGGGCCCGTCGGGGAGCTGTTTTTT. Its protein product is CASSFLGLAGGPVGELFF.

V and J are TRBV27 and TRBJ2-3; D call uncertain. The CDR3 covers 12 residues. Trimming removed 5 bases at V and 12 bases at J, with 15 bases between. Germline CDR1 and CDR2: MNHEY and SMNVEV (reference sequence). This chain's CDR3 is CASSPTTTIQYF. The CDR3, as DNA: TGTGCCAGCAGTCCAACTACGACCATACAGTATTTT.

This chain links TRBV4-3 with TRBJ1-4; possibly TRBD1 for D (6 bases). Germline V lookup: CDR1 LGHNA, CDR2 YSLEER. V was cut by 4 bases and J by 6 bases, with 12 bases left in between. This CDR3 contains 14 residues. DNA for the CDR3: TGCGCCAGCAGCCGCGGGACACCTGATGAAAAACTGTTTTTT. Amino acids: CASSRGTPDEKLFF.

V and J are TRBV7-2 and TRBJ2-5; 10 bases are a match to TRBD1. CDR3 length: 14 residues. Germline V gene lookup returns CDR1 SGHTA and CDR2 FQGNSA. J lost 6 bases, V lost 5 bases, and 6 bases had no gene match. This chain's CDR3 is CASSAGTGVQTQYF. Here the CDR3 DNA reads TGTGCCAGCAGCGCCGGGACAGGGGTACAGACCCAGTACTTC.

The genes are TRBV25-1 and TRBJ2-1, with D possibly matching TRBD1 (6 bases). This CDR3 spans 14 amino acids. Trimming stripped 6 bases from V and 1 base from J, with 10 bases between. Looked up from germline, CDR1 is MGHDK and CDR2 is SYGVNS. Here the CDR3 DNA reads TGTGCCAGCAGAGAACAGGGTTCCTACAATGAGCAGTTCTTC. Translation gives CASREQGSYNEQFF.

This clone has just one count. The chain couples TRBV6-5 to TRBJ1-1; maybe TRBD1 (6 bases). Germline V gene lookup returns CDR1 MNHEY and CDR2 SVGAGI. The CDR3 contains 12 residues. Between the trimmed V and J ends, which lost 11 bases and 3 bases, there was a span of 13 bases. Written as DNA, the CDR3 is TGTGCCGTACAGGGCTACGACACTGAAGCTTTCTTT. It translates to CAVQGYDTEAFF.

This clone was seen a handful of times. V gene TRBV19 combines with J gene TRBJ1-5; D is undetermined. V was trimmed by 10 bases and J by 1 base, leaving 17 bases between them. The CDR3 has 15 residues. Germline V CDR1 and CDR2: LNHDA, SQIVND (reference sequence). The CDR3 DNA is TGTGCCACTTTACTTGACTGGCGCAGCAATCAGCCCCAGCATTTT. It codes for CATLLDWRSNQPQHF.

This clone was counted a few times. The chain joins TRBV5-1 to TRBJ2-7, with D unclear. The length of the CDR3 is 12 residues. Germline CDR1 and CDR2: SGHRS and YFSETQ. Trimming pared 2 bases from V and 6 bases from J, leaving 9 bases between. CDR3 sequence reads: CASSFSRTEQYF. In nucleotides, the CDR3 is TGCGCCAGCAGCTTCTCTAGAACCGAGCAGTACTTC.

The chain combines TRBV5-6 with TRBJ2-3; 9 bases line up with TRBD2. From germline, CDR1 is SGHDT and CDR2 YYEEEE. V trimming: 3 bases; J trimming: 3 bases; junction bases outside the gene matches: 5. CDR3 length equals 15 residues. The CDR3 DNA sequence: TGTGCCAGCAGCTCTTATAGCGGGGGAACAGATACGCAGTATTTT. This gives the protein CASSSYSGGTDTQYF. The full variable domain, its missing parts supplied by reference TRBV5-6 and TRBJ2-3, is DAGVTQSPTHLIKTRGQQVTLRCSPKSGHDTVSWYQQALGQGPQFIFQYYEEEERQRGNFPDRFSGHQFPNYSSELNVNALLLGDSALYLCASSSYSGGTDTQYFGPGTRLTVL.